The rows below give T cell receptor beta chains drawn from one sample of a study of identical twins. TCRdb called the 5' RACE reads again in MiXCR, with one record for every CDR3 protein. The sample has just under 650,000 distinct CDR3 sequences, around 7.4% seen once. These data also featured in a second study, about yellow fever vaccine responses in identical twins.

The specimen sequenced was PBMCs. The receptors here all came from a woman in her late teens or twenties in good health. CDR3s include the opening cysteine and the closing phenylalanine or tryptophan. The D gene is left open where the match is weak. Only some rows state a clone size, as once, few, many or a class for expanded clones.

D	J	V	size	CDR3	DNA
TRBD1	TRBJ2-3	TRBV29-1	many	CSVEVTGALHGGQYF	TGCAGCGTTGAGGTGACAGGGGCCCTGCATGGGGGGCAGTATTTT
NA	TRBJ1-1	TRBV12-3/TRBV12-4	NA	CASSRDMPEAFF	TGTGCCAGCAGCAGGGACATGCCTGAAGCTTTCTTT
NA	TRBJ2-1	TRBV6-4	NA	CASSAKPRTYSYNEQFF	TGTGCCAGCAGTGCCAAACCCCGGACTTACTCCTACAATGAGCAGTTCTTC
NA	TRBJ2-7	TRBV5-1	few	CASSSTSSSYEQYF	TGCGCCAGCAGCAGTACTAGTAGCTCCTACGAGCAGTACTTC
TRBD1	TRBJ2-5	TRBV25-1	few	CASRGQGYGETQYF	TGTGCCAGCAGGGGACAGGGGTATGGAGAGACCCAGTACTTC
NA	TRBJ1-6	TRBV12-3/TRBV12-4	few	CASSSRQNNSPLHF	TGTGCCAGCAGCAGCCGACAGAATAATTCACCCCTCCACTTT
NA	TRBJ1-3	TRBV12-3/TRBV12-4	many	CASSHRSSTRNTIYF	TGTGCCAGCAGCCATAGAAGCTCTACGCGGAACACCATATATTTT
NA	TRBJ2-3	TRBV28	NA	CASSFYLGQTSTDTQYF	TGTGCCAGCAGTTTCTATCTAGGTCAGACTAGCACAGATACGCAGTATTTT
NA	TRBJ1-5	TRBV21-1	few	CASPFEPQHF	TGTGCCAGCCCGTTTGAGCCCCAGCATTTT
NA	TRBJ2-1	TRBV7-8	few	CASSSLPEPYNEQFF	TGTGCCAGCAGCTCCCTGCCGGAACCCTACAATGAGCAGTTCTTC
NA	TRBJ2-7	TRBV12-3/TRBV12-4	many	CASSLVSGNHEQYF	TGTGCCAGCAGTTTAGTGTCGGGGAACCACGAGCAGTACTTC
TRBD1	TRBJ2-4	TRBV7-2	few	CASSLTGQSIQYF	TGTGCCAGCAGCCTTACGGGACAGAGCATTCAGTACTTC
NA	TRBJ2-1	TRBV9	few	CASSVGGHNEQFF	TGTGCCAGCAGCGTGGGAGGCCATAATGAGCAGTTCTTC
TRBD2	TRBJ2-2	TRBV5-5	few	CASSLRAGTNTGELFF	TGTGCCAGCAGCTTAAGAGCGGGGACGAACACCGGGGAGCTGTTTTTT
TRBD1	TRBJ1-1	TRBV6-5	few	CASSSGYDRDRRAFF	TGTGCCAGCAGTTCCGGCTACGACAGGGACCGTAGGGCTTTCTTT
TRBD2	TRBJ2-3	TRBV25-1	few	CASRLAGGATDTQYF	TGTGCCAGCAGATTAGCGGGGGGAGCAACAGATACGCAGTATTTT
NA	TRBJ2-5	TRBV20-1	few	CSAEAGRPQETQYF	TGCAGTGCTGAGGCCGGCCGGCCTCAAGAGACCCAGTACTTC
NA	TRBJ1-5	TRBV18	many	CASSSQVTQPQHF	TGTGCCAGCTCATCCCAGGTGACGCAGCCCCAGCATTTT
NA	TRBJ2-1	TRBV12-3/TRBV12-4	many	CASWMSSYNEQFF	TGTGCCAGCTGGATGAGCTCCTACAATGAGCAGTTCTTC
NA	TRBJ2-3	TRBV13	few	CASSIFRDPATYTQYF	TGTGCCAGCAGCATATTCCGGGACCCCGCCACATATACGCAGTATTTT
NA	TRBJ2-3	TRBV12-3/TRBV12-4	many	CASSLGGFYTDTQYF	TGTGCCAGCAGTTTGGGCGGGTTTTACACAGATACGCAGTATTTT
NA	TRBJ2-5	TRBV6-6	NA	CASSYPGSETQYF	TGTGCCAGCAGTTACCCAGGGTCAGAGACCCAGTACTTC
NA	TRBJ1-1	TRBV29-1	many	CSVGGVNTEAFF	TGCAGCGTTGGTGGGGTGAACACTGAAGCTTTCTTT
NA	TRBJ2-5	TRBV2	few	CASSELESETQYF	TGTGCCAGCAGTGAACTAGAGTCGGAGACCCAGTACTTC
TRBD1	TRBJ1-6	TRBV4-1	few	CASSQVRGRNSPLHF	TGCGCCAGCAGCCAAGTAAGGGGGCGCAATTCACCCCTCCACTTT
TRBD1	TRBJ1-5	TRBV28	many	CASSPDRVSNQPQHF	TGTGCCAGCAGCCCGGACAGGGTTAGCAATCAGCCCCAGCATTTT
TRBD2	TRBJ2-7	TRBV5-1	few	CASSLVGLAGESYEQYF	TGCGCCAGCAGCTTGGTAGGACTAGCGGGAGAATCGTACGAGCAGTACTTC
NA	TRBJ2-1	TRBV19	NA	CASSTEGGWQFF	TGTGCCAGTAGCACAGAAGGGGGGTGGCAGTTCTTC
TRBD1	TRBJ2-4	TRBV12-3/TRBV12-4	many	CASSSRDRASGIQYF	TGTGCCAGCAGTTCCCGGGACAGGGCCAGTGGTATTCAGTACTTC
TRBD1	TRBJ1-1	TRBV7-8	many	CASSLVGAGGNTEAFF	TGTGCCAGCAGCTTAGTGGGGGCAGGGGGGAACACTGAAGCTTTCTTT
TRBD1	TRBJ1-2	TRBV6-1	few	CASTGGVLYGYTF	TGTGCCAGCACAGGGGGGGTCTTATATGGCTACACCTTC
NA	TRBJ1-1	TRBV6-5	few	CASSYSLQGGTEAFF	TGTGCCAGCAGTTACTCCCTCCAGGGCGGCACTGAAGCTTTCTTT
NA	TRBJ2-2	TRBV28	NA	CASSLIRTGELFF	TGTGCCAGCAGTTTAATCAGGACCGGGGAGCTGTTTTTT
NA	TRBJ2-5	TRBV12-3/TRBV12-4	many	CASSFRGGGETQYF	TGTGCCAGCAGTTTCCGAGGGGGTGGTGAGACCCAGTACTTC
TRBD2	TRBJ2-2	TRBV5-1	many	CASSPTSGWNTGELFF	TGCGCCAGCAGCCCGACTAGCGGGTGGAACACCGGGGAGCTGTTTTTT